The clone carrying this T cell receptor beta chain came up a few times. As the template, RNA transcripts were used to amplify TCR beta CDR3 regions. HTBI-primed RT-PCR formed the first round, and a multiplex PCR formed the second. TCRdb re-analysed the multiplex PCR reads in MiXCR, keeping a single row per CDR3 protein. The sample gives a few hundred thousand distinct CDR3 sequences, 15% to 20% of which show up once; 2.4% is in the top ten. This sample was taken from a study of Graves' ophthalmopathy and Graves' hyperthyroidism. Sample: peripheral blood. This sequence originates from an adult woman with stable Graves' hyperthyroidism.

CDR3 sequence reads: CASRNTNRGHTGELFF. The CDR3 DNA is TGTGCCAGCAGAAATACCAACAGGGGTCACACCGGGGAGCTGTTTTTT. The chain recombines TRBV6-4 with TRBJ2-2, with 7 bases identical to TRBD1. Germline V gives CDR1 MRHNA, CDR2 SNTAGT. The CDR3 runs 16 residues. V shed 6 bases and J 3 bases; nucleotides not matched to a gene: 10.